Sequencing of this TCR beta chain was carried out in a study of cytomegalovirus exposure and HLA in healthy donors (TCRdb year 2017). Some background on the complete study: An earlier analysis of 550 to 700 of the donors reported roughly 270 Gb of sequence data and some 120 million unique TCR beta sequences from 150 million to 200 million T cells. Across around 400 genotyped donors of the cohort, an average of approximately 200,000 unique TCR beta nucleotide sequences per donor were sequenced, and roughly 20% of those sequences were non-productive. To predict cytomegalovirus infection status, the study brought together high-throughput TCR immunosequencing, statistical association of individual TCRs with disease status, and machine learning. Approximately 300 gigabases of sequencing data and 75 million to 85 million unique TCR sequences made up an early release that covered 500 to 650 HLA-typed donors. Using immunosequencing, the study profiled T cell repertoires from 550 to 750 subjects and related those repertoires to cytomegalovirus serostatus. A later analysis re-examined previously published TCR beta repertoires from just over 650 donors and added high-resolution HLA genotyping to investigate patterns of TCR occurrence. The study was designed to test whether signatures of past pathogen exposure could be identified by cataloging public T cell receptors. Alongside the repertoire data, information on donor age, sex, ethnicity and CMV serostatus was compiled. Rather than using new phenotypic data, the later analysis identified candidate immune exposures from TCR beta sequences and from how often those sequences occurred across donors. Every discovery cohort repertoire had been produced on one sequencing platform. HLA typing included class I and class II loci at four-digit resolution. In addition to the first cohort of hundreds of subjects, a separate validation cohort of about 120 different subjects was used. Typing coverage varied by locus: roughly 620-630 donors for A, B, C, DRB1 and DQB1; approximately 560 for DQA1; more than 600 for DPA1; some 470 for DPB1. About 5 DR-DQ haplotypes were handled as single units for association and clustering, since linkage in the cohort was strong. In an earlier analysis of roughly 580 of the donors, high-throughput TCR beta sequencing was used to judge whether each TCR beta V gene segment behaved as functional or pseudogenic. Of the 300 to 500 genotyped donors, 65% to 90% were placed in the genetic ancestry cluster associated with self-reported Caucasian donors. Genome-wide SNP genotypes for about 60% of the roughly 700 donors were used in a later genetic analysis, which treated that subset as a discovery cohort. The research as a whole found: HLA typing was unavailable for some donors at each locus, so association tests used only the typed subset. It was suggested by the authors that the approach could potentially be generalized to other disease states and immunological phenotypes. The cohort was sequenced for TCR beta chains only, and without alpha or paired-chain data the features that could be detected were limited. In a later analysis, several top co-occurrence clusters were reported to appear linked to parvovirus B19, influenza, CMV and Epstein-Barr virus. According to a later analysis, TCR association rates differed among HLA loci, with DRB1 alleles showing the most associated TCRs and HLA-C alleles showing the fewest. A later genetic analysis associated a missense DCLRE1C variant with V-gene and J-gene trimming of TCR beta chains, and an independent cohort replicated the association. Linkage disequilibrium might explain the correlated functional status among segregating V segments, but an unknown experimental factor could not be excluded. A few of the identified cytomegalovirus-associated TCR beta chains were confirmed in vitro to be specific for cytomegalovirus antigens. According to a later analysis, most CMV-associated TCR beta chains appeared to be HLA-restricted, and the HLA associations seemed to be driven largely by CMV exposure. Because counts were too low, seventeen rarely observed V segments, including chromosome 9 orphons, were excluded from the earlier analysis of fewer than 650 of the donors. The study gave a list of under 200 TCR beta chains associated with cytomegalovirus. Some IMGT-functional V segments, including TRBV6-2 and TRBV6-3, could not be told apart with the 87-base-pair reads, so those segments were excluded. Sequencing depth was assumed to be roughly uniform across donors in the presence/absence analyses, though that assumption may not hold. A further reported finding was that TCR beta sequences accurately predicted the HLA-A and HLA-B alleles for most subjects in the first cohort. While some public TCRs were present in many individuals, most TCR sequences turned up only very rarely across donors. A group of highly shared sequence variants was considered likely to be a technical artifact of the sequencing pipeline. A later analysis found that HLA-associated TCR beta chains were more clonally expanded and had lower generation probabilities than equally common non-associated chains. Compared with the approximately 670-donor mean, donors in an Asian-associated ancestry cluster had fewer N-insertions in productive TCRs, according to a later genetic analysis. When HLA alleles, especially DR and DQ, strongly co-occurred, TCR associations were difficult to assign to individual alleles. At a false discovery rate of 0.05, a later analysis linked 16,951 TCR beta sequences to specific HLA alleles. The classifier was reported to diagnose cytomegalovirus status with high specificity and sensitivity in both the original and validation cohorts. Immune exposure information for the cohort was limited to CMV serostatus. In an earlier analysis of 587 of the donors, most TCR beta V segments appeared in productive rearrangements about 87% or about 30% of the time, broadly matching IMGT annotations.

V lost 10 bases and J lost 6 bases, and the count of bases not matched to a germline gene is 14. As encoded in the germline V gene (reference sequence), CDR1 is LNHDA while CDR2 is SQIVND. The CDR3 contains 14 residues, cysteine and phenylalanine counted. Only the CDR3 DNA stays, 42 bases, in frame from base 1. Libraries came from the immunoSEQ multiplex PCR assay. A mixture of 60 forward primers for TCR Vbeta segments and 13 reverse primers for TCR Jbeta segments was used in the multiplex PCR. The CDR3 region of rearranged TCR beta genes was amplified from genomic DNA with a multiplex PCR assay. On the Illumina HiSeq System, the amplified TCR beta libraries were sequenced as 87-base-pair reads. Concerning the study's data processing: A later analysis tallied around 87 million unique TCR beta chains across the roughly 610 repertoires, and roughly 11 million of those chains were shared by two or more donors. A nearest-neighbor algorithm error-corrected the raw reads and collapsed the reads into unique sequences, merging closely related sequences to remove PCR and sequencing errors. CDR3 sequences were aligned to IMGT reference sequences to assign V, D and J gene segments. For a sequence to be retained, a match of at least six nucleotides to both a V gene segment and a J gene segment was required. Rearrangements were classified as productive when the CDR3 lacked stop codons and remained in frame with V and J, and all other rearrangements were classified as non-productive. Following IMGT convention, CDR3 was defined as the stretch from the second conserved V-encoded cysteine to the conserved J-encoded phenylalanine. The earlier analysis of 450 to 750 of the donors excluded any sequence lacking an unambiguous match to a single V gene segment. An earlier analysis of 587 of the donors called V segments functional above 56.7% productive rearrangements and segregating when the between-donor standard deviation exceeded 5%. To diagnose cytomegalovirus status from the catalog of TCR beta chain sequences, a statistical classification framework was built. V and J gene assignment, in a later analysis, came from comparing TCR nucleotide sequences with IMGT/GENE-DB human TR gene sequences. Using the TCRdist pipeline, a later analysis assigned CDR3 sequences along with most-parsimonious VDJ recombination scenarios. A later analysis defined each TCR beta chain by its CDR3 amino acid sequence plus V-gene family, and excluded reads lacking a unique V-gene family. To address suspected cross-contamination and a sequencing artifact, a later analysis removed some 620 highly shared, low-generation-probability nucleotide sequences. A later analysis calculated a clonal expansion index for each public chain from normalized within-repertoire ranks of inferred template counts. In a later analysis, generation probabilities were computed with a VDJ recombination model fitted to out-of-frame rearrangements, and the resulting probabilities were checked against IGoR. In a later analysis, hypergeometric tests were used to score TCR-TCR, TCR-HLA and TCR-CMV co-occurrence, with a repertoire-size bias correction applied to TCR pairs. False discovery rates were estimated in a later analysis by permuting HLA or CMV assignments 20 times. In a later analysis, co-occurring TCRs were grouped using DBSCAN, with TCRdist sequence similarity added in when clustering inside HLA-allele-positive subsets. Repertoires with fewer than 30,000 or more than 120,000 public chains were left out of co-occurrence clustering, as were four to six repertoires with anomalous nucleotide sharing. Sourced from immuneACCESS, this table was stored by TCRdb with only in-frame sequences that have V and J called. A share of the clones is absent; for the studies checked, an unresolved V gene accounts for under half, and the remainder has no known explanation. V, J and clone size are taken as reported in that table, and D and trimming were inferred from the DNA itself. This sample gives 110,000 to 150,000 clones in total; roughly 10% of them show up just once. Roughly 1.9% of the sample belongs to the ten largest clones.

This clone came up a few times. What antigen it recognizes has not been identified. Base quality data are lacking; no much larger clone is found one base away. In total, approximately 610 healthy bone marrow donors made up the cohort. At the time of sampling, all cohort members were nominally healthy, though unrecorded immune exposures were likely present. The donor tested CMV seronegative, placing the donor among the 352 seronegative members of the cohort. A peripheral blood sample was provided by each donor, and peripheral blood mononuclear cells were used for TCR beta sequencing. Genomic DNA extraction from the blood cell samples was performed with the Qiagen DNeasy Blood Extraction Kit.

The chain is encoded by TRBV19 joined to TRBJ1-1, and TRBD1 aligns with 7 junction nucleotides. Sequenced: PBMCs. This sequence was found in a man in his fifties in good health and CMV-seronegative. DNA sequence: TGTGCCATATCAATGACAGGGTCGCGCGCTGAAGCTTTCTTT. This is translated as CAISMTGSRAEAFF.